This is a list of T cell receptor beta chains from one sample in a study of cytomegalovirus exposure and HLA in healthy donors. Produced via immunoSEQ multiplex PCR; TCRdb's table is partial and in-frame only. Of about 120,000 clones listed, about four fifths are singletons. Sequencing was carried out using PBMCs. The receptor set was obtained from a woman aged 40 to 49 in good health and CMV-seropositive. Each CDR3 is given with its conserved first and last residue. D genes are given only for firm matches. Clone size is given for some rows only: seen once, a few or many times, or a class if the clone is expanded.

TRBJ2-7	-	-	TRBV27	TGTGCCAGCAGTTTACAGGGTAACTTCCCCTACGAGCAGTACTTC	CASSLQGNFPYEQYF
TRBJ2-7	-	TRBD2	TRBV15	TGTGCCACCAGTTCCCGGACTAGCGGGGCCGAGCAGTACTTC	CATSSRTSGAEQYF
TRBJ2-2	-	-	TRBV28	TGTGCCAGCAGGTGGGGCTTAATGGCCACCGGGGAGCTGTTTTTT	CASRWGLMATGELFF
TRBJ2-2	-	TRBD2	TRBV5-6	TGTGCCAGCAGCTTGGGGCTAGCGGGAGTAGCCGGGGAGCTGTTTTTT	CASSLGLAGVAGELFF
TRBJ1-1	-	-	TRBV6-5	TGTGCCGCCCAAAGGGGAGGGGACGTAGGTGAAGCTTTCTTT	CAAQRGGDVGEAFF
TRBJ1-3	few	-	TRBV15	TGTGCCACCAGCACGGGGTTACAGGGATGGGCGAACACCATATATTTT	CATSTGLQGWANTIYF
TRBJ2-1	-	TRBD2	TRBV10-2	TGCGCCAGCAGTGTTGCGGGAGGCCCAGATGAGCAGTTCTTC	CASSVAGGPDEQFF
TRBJ2-7	-	TRBD2	TRBV18	TGTGCCAGCTCACCAAGTGAGGGACTAGCCCTCCACGAGCAGTACTTC	CASSPSEGLALHEQYF
TRBJ2-1	-	-	TRBV5-1	TGCGCCAGCAGCTTGGGGTCGACACCGAGCTCCTACAATGAGCAGTTCTTC	CASSLGSTPSSYNEQFF
TRBJ2-1	-	TRBD1	TRBV19	TGTGCCAGTAGTGGGGGGACAGGGGGTTATTACAATGAGCAGTTCTTC	CASSGGTGGYYNEQFF